The entry that follows covers one TCR beta chain sequence. This table comes from immunoSEQ multiplex PCR, and its TCRdb copy is limited to in-frame clones, with some not included. The sample consists of 250,000 or so clones, approximately 88% of them appearing once. The record originates from a study of blood T cell repertoires in COVID-19. This CDR3 region has 15 residues. Unmatched junction bases numbered 6, after V lost 2 bases and J lost 4 bases. CDR1 is MNHEY, CDR2 SVGAGI, per germline. The TCR sequence derives from a woman in her twenties or thirties who had been exposed to COVID-19. This chain links TRBV6-5 with TRBJ1-1, with 8 nucleotides matching TRBD1. The sample consisted of PBMCs or T cells enriched from blood (not recorded which). Here the CDR3 reads CASSYGTGGSTEAFF. The CDR3 nucleotides read TGTGCCAGCAGTTACGGGACAGGTGGGAGCACTGAAGCTTTCTTT.